The following is a T cell receptor beta chain sequence with its context. For every subset, genomic DNA was evenly distributed across several immunoSEQ plates. Repertoires were generated with immunoSEQ multiplex PCR, while TCRdb's copy carries only in-frame clones and drops some. This sample has over 2 million clones, with 85% to 95% found just once. With V trimmed by 7 bases and J by 4 bases, 9 bases remained unmatched. The length of the CDR3 is 13 residues. CDR1 is GTSNPN, CDR2 SVGIG, per germline (reference sequence). The sample is drawn from a study of shared clonotypes between healthy human individuals. Overall study context: Each donor had three CD4 naive, three CD4 memory, two CD8 naive and one CD8 memory plate.

Cells designated naive CD8 were CD45RO-negative and were positively selected for CCR7, with terminally differentiated effector memory CD45RA+ cells excluded. The sequencing sample was made of naive CD8+ T cells sorted from blood. The receptor was isolated from a man in his late teens or twenties in good health. This chain connects TRBV30 to TRBJ1-2; 7 bases align to TRBD1. The CDR3 region has the DNA TGTGCCTTCCAGACAGGGTCAAGCTATGGCTACACCTTC. Its protein is CAFQTGSSYGYTF.